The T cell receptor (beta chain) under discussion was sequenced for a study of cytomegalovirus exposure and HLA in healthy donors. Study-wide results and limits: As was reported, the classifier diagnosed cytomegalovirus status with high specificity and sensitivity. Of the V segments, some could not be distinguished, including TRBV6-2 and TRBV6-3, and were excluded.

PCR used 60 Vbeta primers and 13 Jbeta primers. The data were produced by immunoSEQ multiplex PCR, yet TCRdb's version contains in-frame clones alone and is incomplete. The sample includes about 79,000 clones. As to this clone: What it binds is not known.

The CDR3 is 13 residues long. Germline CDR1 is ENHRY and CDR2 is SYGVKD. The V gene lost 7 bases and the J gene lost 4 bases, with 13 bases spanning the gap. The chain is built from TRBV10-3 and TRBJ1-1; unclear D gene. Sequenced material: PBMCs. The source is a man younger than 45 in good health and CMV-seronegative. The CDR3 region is CAIMGVSGTEAFF. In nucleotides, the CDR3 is TGTGCCATCATGGGAGTCAGTGGCACTGAAGCTTTCTTT.